This TCR beta chain was profiled in a study of blood T cells in healthy people across ages. Study results and caveats: Naive CD4+ cells and diversity were both higher in long-lived donors than in aged donors.

Regarding this clonotype: What it binds is not known.

The V and J ends lost 3 bases and 7 bases respectively, with 7 bases between them. This CDR3 has 12 residues. Germline V gene sequence: CDR1 MRHNA, CDR2 SNTAGT. With a J-beta primer mix and a sample-barcoded 5' primer, a second PCR ran 7 to 11 cycles. TCRdb re-called the 5' RACE reads through MiXCR, storing one row per CDR3 protein. In the table there are 600,000 to 1,000,000 distinct CDR3 sequences, over 45% of which are singletons. The gene calls are TRBV6-4 and TRBJ2-1; no firm D call. The source is a man in his thirties or forties in good health. Sequences were obtained from blood. The DNA of the CDR3 is TGTGCCAGCAGTGAAATGGGGAATGAGCAGTTCTTC. Amino acid sequence: CASSEMGNEQFF.